This T cell receptor beta chain stems from a study of cytomegalovirus exposure and HLA in healthy donors. The CDR3 runs 15 residues. The germline CDR1 and CDR2 sequences are ENHRY and SYGVKD. Trimming cost V 3 bases and J 3 bases; bases outside gene matches: 5. Healthy donors of bone marrow made up the group. The PCR made use of 60 Vbeta and 13 Jbeta primers. Profiling relied on immunoSEQ multiplex PCR, and the TCRdb table lists in-frame clones only, not all of them. The profile shows fewer than 45,000 clones, roughly four fifths of them singletons. The study, taken as a whole, reports: In a later analysis, common viral pathogens appeared linked to several of the most significant clusters. With later analysis, a missense DCLRE1C variant became linked to TCR beta V- and J-gene trimming. Prior analysis indicated that the majority of TCR beta V segments exhibited productivity approximately 90% or approximately 30% of the time.

Notes on this clone: What it binds is not known.

The clonotype originates from a woman between 25 and 40 years old in good health and CMV-seropositive. The sequenced sample was PBMCs. This chain connects TRBV10-3 to TRBJ2-7; 10 bases match TRBD2. The DNA for the CDR3 is TGTGCCATCAGTGAAGGAGCGGGAGGGGGCTACGAGCAGTACTTC. Residues: CAISEGAGGGYEQYF.